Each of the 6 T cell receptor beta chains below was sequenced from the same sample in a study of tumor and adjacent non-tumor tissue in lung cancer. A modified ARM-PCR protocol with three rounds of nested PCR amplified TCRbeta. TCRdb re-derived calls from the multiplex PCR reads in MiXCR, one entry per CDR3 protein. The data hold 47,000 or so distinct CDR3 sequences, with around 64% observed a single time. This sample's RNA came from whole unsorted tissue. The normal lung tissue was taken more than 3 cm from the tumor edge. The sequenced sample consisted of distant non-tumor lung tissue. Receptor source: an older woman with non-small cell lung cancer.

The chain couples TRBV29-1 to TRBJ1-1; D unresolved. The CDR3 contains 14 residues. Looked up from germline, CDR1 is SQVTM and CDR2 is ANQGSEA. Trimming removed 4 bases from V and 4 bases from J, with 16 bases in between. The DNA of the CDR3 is TGCAGCGTTGTTCCCCTGACATGCCTCACTGAAGCTTTCTTT. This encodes CSVVPLTCLTEAFF.

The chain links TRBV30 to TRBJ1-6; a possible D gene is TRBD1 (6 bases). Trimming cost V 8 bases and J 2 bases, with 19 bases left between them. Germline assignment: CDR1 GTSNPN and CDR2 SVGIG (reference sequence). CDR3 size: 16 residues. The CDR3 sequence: CARGQWRSPYNSPLHF. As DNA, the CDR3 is TGTGCCCGCGGACAGTGGAGGAGCCCCTATAATTCACCCCTCCACTTT.

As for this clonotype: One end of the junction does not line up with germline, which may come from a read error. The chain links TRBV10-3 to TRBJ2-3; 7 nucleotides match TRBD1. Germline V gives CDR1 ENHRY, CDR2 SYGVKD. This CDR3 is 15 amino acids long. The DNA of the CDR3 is TGTGCCATCAGCCCCGGGACAGAGGTTCCAGATACACAGTATTTT. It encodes CAISPGTEVPDTQYF.

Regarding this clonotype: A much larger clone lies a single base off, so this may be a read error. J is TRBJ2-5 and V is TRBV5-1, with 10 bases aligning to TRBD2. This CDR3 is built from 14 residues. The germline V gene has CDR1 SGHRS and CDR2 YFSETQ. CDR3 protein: CASSLEGLAETQHF. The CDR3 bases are TGCGCCAGCAGCTTGGAAGGACTAGCGGAGACCCAGCACTTC.

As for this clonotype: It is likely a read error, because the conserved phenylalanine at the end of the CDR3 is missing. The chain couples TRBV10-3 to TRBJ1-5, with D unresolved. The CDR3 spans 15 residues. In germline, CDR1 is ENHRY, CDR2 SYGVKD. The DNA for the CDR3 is TGCGCCATCAGTGATTGGAGTGATAGCAATCAGCCCCAGCATTCT. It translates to CAISDWSDSNQPQHS.

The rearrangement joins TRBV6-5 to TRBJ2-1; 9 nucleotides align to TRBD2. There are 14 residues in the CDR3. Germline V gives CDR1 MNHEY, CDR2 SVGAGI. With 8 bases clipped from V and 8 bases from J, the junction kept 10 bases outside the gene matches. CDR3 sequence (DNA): TGTGCCAGCCAACCGAGGACTAGCGCTCATGAGCAGTTCTTC. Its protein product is CASQPRTSAHEQFF.